These T cell receptor beta chains were read from a single sample in a study of HIV-infected children after antiretroviral therapy interruption. TCRdb reanalysed the 3' RACE reads using MiXCR and keeps one entry per CDR3 protein. This repertoire shows about 89,000 distinct CDR3 sequences, 6.9% found once; its top ten account for 0.85% to 1.2%. The sample in question was CD45RA+ CD4+ T cells from PBMCs, pooled from several time points, obtained from a donor given antiretroviral therapy, either interrupted or continuous. Receptors were obtained from a pool of human donors with HIV. The CDR3 runs from the conserved cysteine through the conserved F or W. Each record gives: D gene, J gene, clone size, V gene, CDR3 DNA, CDR3 protein. D genes are given only for firm matches. Clone size is not always given. Where it is, it says once, few, many or a class for expanded clones.

.,TRBJ2-1,many,TRBV18,TGTGCCAGCTCACTGGACAGCTCCTACAATGAGCAGTTCTTC,CASSLDSSYNEQFF
TRBD2,TRBJ2-7,many,TRBV12-3/TRBV12-4,TGTGCCAGCAGTACGGGGGGGCTGGCCTACGAGCAGTACTTC,CASSTGGLAYEQYF
.,TRBJ2-5,many,TRBV5-4,TGTGCCAGCAGCTTGCCTCTGGAGGAGACCCAGTACTTC,CASSLPLEETQYF
TRBD1,TRBJ2-7,many,TRBV20-1,TGCAGTGCTAGTTCAGGGGGCGGGTACGAGCAGTACTTC,CSASSGGGYEQYF
.,TRBJ2-7,medium-sized,TRBV20-1,TGCAGTGCTTTGAGCCCTATCGATGGGGCCGAGCAGTACTTC,CSALSPIDGAEQYF
TRBD2,TRBJ2-1,many,TRBV6-5,TGTGCCAGCAGGCTAGCGGGAGGGCCTTCCGGTGAGCAGTTCTTC,CASRLAGGPSGEQFF
.,TRBJ2-5,many,TRBV7-2,TGTGCCAGCAGCGCGGGACGCACGGAGACCCAGTACTTC,CASSAGRTETQYF
TRBD1,TRBJ1-2,few,TRBV19,TGTGCCAGTACCACCGGGACAGGAGACACCCTGATCTATGGCTACACCTTC,CASTTGTGDTLIYGYTF
.,TRBJ1-1,.,TRBV7-9,TGTGCCAGCAGCTTAGCGAGGACAGCCTCTGAAGCTTTCTTT,CASSLARTASEAFF
.,TRBJ1-2,many,TRBV7-2,TGTGCCAGCAGCTTAGTTGCAGGGGACTATGGCTACACCTTC,CASSLVAGDYGYTF
.,TRBJ2-3,many,TRBV18,TGTGCCAGCTCACCACCGGGGGTTCCGGCAGATACGCAGTATTTT,CASSPPGVPADTQYF
.,TRBJ1-6,many,TRBV28,TGTGCCAGCAGTCCCCGACGGCCTAATTCGCCCCTCCACTTT,CASSPRRPNSPLHF
.,TRBJ1-2,few,TRBV2,TGTGCCAGCCGAAATACAGGACTTCACACCTTC,CASRNTGLHTF
.,TRBJ2-7,many,TRBV4-1,TGCGCCAGCAGCCAGTCCTCCTACGAGCAGTACTTC,CASSQSSYEQYF
TRBD1,TRBJ2-7,many,TRBV25-1,TGTGCCAGCAGTACTTGGGACAGACCCTACGAGCAGTACTTC,CASSTWDRPYEQYF
.,TRBJ1-5,many,TRBV5-5,TGTGCCAGCAGCTTGTCGGGGGATCAGCCCCAGCATTTT,CASSLSGDQPQHF
.,TRBJ2-7,many,TRBV5-1,TGCGCCAGCAGGGACGGACCCTACGAGCAGTACTTC,CASRDGPYEQYF
.,TRBJ1-1,few,TRBV7-2,TGTGCCAGCAGCCTCAACCCCATGAACACTGAAGCTTTCTTT,CASSLNPMNTEAFF
.,TRBJ2-7,.,TRBV4-2,TGTGCCAGCAGCCAAGATACAGGGACCTACGAGCAGTACTTC,CASSQDTGTYEQYF
.,TRBJ2-6,many,TRBV19,TGTGCCAGTAGTATAGTTGGGGGACACGGTGGGGCCAACGTCCTGACTTTC,CASSIVGGHGGANVLTF
TRBD1,TRBJ1-6,few,TRBV15,TGTGCCACCAGCAGAGAAAGTCCCCGGGACAGTAATTCACCCCTCCACTTT,CATSRESPRDSNSPLHF
TRBD1,TRBJ1-2,many,TRBV28,TGTGCCAGCAGTTCAGGGACAGGGAACTATGGCTACACCTTC,CASSSGTGNYGYTF
.,TRBJ2-7,many,TRBV19,TGTGCCAGTAGTATTAGCACCCCAATCGAATTCTACGAGCAGTACTTC,CASSISTPIEFYEQYF
TRBD1,TRBJ2-7,many,TRBV6-1,TGTGCCAGCAGTTCACACAGGACAGGGGCCCGTGAGCAGTACTTC,CASSSHRTGAREQYF
.,TRBJ2-2,many,TRBV11-3,TGTGCCAGCAGCTTAGACGGGGCGAACACCGGGGAGCTGTTTTTT,CASSLDGANTGELFF
.,TRBJ1-3,many,TRBV9,TGTGCCAGCAGCGTAGGGTCCCTCTCTGGAAACACCATATATTTT,CASSVGSLSGNTIYF
.,TRBJ1-1,.,TRBV19,TGTGCCAGTAGTATAAGGACCCCCTCCAGCGCCACTGAAGCTTTCTTT,CASSIRTPSSATEAFF
.,TRBJ1-2,many,TRBV6-1,TGTGCCAGCAGCAGGGGAAATGGCTACACCTTC,CASSRGNGYTF
.,TRBJ2-1,many,TRBV12-3/TRBV12-4,TGTGCCAGCAGTCCCCCCGGGGGAGGTTTCTACAATGAGCAGTTCTTC,CASSPPGGGFYNEQFF
.,TRBJ1-2,few,TRBV7-2,TGTGCCAGCAGTCCTCTCGGTAATAGAGGAGAGGGCTACACCTTC,CASSPLGNRGEGYTF
TRBD2,TRBJ2-1,many,TRBV5-1,TGCGCCAGCAGCTTCGGGACTAGCGGGAGAAGGAATGAGCAGTTCTTC,CASSFGTSGRRNEQFF
.,TRBJ2-2,many,TRBV10-3,TGTGCCAGCGGTGATGCCGACACCGGGCAGCTCTACTTT,CASGDADTGQLYF
.,TRBJ2-3,many,TRBV19,TGTGCCAGTAGTACAGGCCCTACAGATACGCAGTATTTT,CASSTGPTDTQYF
.,TRBJ1-6,many,TRBV20-1,TGCAGTGCTCTAAACCCGTACGGGGGTAATTCACCCCTCCACTTT,CSALNPYGGNSPLHF
TRBD1,TRBJ1-6,many,TRBV20-1,TGCAGTGCTCAGGGACAGGAGGATTCACCCCTCCACTTT,CSAQGQEDSPLHF